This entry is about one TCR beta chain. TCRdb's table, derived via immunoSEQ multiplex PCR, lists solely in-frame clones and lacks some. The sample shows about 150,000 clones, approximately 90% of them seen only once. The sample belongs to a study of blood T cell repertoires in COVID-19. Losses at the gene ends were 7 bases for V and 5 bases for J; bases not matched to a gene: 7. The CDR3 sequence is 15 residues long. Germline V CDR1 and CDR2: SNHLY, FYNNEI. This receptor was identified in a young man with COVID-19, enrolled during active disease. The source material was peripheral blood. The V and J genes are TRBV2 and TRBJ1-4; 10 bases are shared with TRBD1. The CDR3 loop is CASNRRTGGNEKLFF. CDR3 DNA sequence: TGTGCCAGCAACCGCCGGACAGGGGGAAATGAAAAACTGTTTTTT.